A selection of T cell receptor beta chains follows, all from one sample in a study of blood T cell repertoires in COVID-19. Only in-frame clones appear in the TCRdb table, and some are missing; sequencing was by immunoSEQ multiplex PCR. The sample includes roughly 250,000 clones, around 83% of them seen just once. The sequencing input was peripheral blood. The receptors originated from a woman aged 60-75 years with active or convalescent COVID-19. Each CDR3 is given without its conserved first and last residue.

J gene	V gene	CDR3 protein
TRBJ2-1	TRBV30	AWKGLAAYNEQF
TRBJ2-5	TRBV4-1	ASSQDRTSRLRAQY
TRBJ2-5	TRBV28	ASSFSGQGQETQY
TRBJ1-1	TRBV5-1	ASSTRGRGTDTEAF
TRBJ1-3	TRBV7-2	ASSLAAVSGNTIY
TRBJ1-2	TRBV12-5	ASGLDRAGGYYGYT
TRBJ2-7	TRBV6-5	ASSSDRDPSYEQY
TRBJ1-1	TRBV28	ASSLTGTGLNTEAF
TRBJ2-3	TRBV5-1	ASSLDGLAGITDTQY
TRBJ2-1	TRBV30	AWSSWHEQF
TRBJ2-3	TRBV4-2	ASSQDRTSGSTDTQY
TRBJ2-4	TRBV4-1	ASSQELGARAKNIQY
TRBJ1-1	TRBV4-3	ASSQFAGAGKTEAF
TRBJ1-6	TRBV5-1	ASSLVAGGANSPLH
TRBJ2-1	TRBV5-1	ARSSRASGGASNEQF
TRBJ2-7	TRBV10-3	AISERGLMGEQY
TRBJ2-1	TRBV15	ATSRDGDRGHNEQF
TRBJ2-7	TRBV29-1	SVVGWRIGGEQY